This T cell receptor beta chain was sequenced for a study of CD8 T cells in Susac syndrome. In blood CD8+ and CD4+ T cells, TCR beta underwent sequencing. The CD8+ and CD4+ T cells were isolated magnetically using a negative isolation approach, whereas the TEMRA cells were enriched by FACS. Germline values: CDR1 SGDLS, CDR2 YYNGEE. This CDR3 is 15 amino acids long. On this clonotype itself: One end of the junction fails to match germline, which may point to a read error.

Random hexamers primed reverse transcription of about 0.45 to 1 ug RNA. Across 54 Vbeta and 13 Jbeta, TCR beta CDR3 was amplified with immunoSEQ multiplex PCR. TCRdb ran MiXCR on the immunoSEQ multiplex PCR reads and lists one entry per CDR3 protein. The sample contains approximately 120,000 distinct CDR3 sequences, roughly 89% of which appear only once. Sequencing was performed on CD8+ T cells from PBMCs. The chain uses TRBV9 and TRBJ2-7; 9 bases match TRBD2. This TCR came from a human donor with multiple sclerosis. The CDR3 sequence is CANSRRREGSYEQYF. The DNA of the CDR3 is TGTGCCAACAGCCGTCGGCGGGAGGGCTCCTACGAGCAGTACTTC.